This T cell receptor beta chain was identified in a study of cytomegalovirus exposure and HLA in healthy donors. This CDR3 is built from 13 residues. CDR1 and CDR2 (germline): LGHNA, YSLEER. Deletions cut 1 base from V and 7 bases from J, with 5 bases between. Notes on this clone: The antigen is not known.

Primers included in the PCR were 60 Vbeta and 13 Jbeta primers. Assay used: immunoSEQ multiplex PCR; TCRdb lists only in-frame clones, some missing. Among 130,000 or so clones listed, approximately 80% were seen once. General study findings and limits: CMV serostatus was the only immune exposure information that was available. Per published accounts, TCR beta sequences correctly predicted the HLA-A and HLA-B alleles of most subjects. Reportedly, diagnosis of cytomegalovirus status by the classifier showed high specificity and sensitivity. Upon later analysis, HLA-associated TCR beta chains proved more clonally expanded than other, equally common chains.

V gene TRBV4-3 combines with J gene TRBJ1-6; no definite D call. The TCR originated in a woman in her late teens or twenties in good health and CMV-seronegative. The sample consisted of PBMCs. This chain's CDR3 is CASSQGLNSPLHF. For the CDR3, the DNA is TGCGCCAGCAGCCAAGGCCTAAATTCACCCCTCCACTTT.